These T cell receptor beta chains were read from a single sample in a study of T-cell reconstitution after alpha-beta-depleted transplantation in children. TCRdb re-called the PCR reads through MiXCR, storing one row per CDR3 protein. Of 450,000 to 700,000 distinct CDR3 sequences in the sample, approximately 30% were seen once. The sequencing used PBMCs, collected before TCRalphabeta/CD19-depleted stem cell transplant. All receptors derive from a boy under two years old with Wiskott-Aldrich syndrome, due to receive a stem cell transplant. CDR3s leave out the opening cysteine and the closing phenylalanine or tryptophan.

V gene	J gene	CDR3 protein
TRBV27	TRBJ2-1	ASSLRGTGQGNYNEQF
TRBV5-1	TRBJ2-1	ASSLFLAGAVNEQF
TRBV18	TRBJ1-1	ASSAGQGEDTEAF
TRBV5-1	TRBJ2-1	ASRTALGNEQF
TRBV5-1	TRBJ2-4	ASTMGHPLAKNIQY
TRBV4-1	TRBJ2-3	ASSQDWAGGVTSDTQY
TRBV11-2	TRBJ2-3	ASSLGDTGY
TRBV5-5	TRBJ2-3	ASSHMPSGYTDTQY
TRBV20-1	TRBJ2-4	SAHLAKLDIQY
TRBV2	TRBJ2-5	ARSPSGQKETQY
TRBV5-6	TRBJ1-2	ASSDMDSRTTSYGYT
TRBV12-3/TRBV12-4	TRBJ2-7	ASSFVAGGYYEQY
TRBV20-1	TRBJ2-3	SARDTGGTDTQY
TRBV5-1	TRBJ2-4	ASSLGNGAKNIQY
TRBV7-8	TRBJ1-5	ASSQHRNQPQH
TRBV5-1	TRBJ2-5	ASSLVGQETQY
TRBV5-1	TRBJ2-5	ASSKGAGDQETQY
TRBV5-1	TRBJ2-6	ASSLKPGPPSGANVLT
TRBV5-1	TRBJ2-5	ASSFNQETQY
TRBV7-6	TRBJ2-1	ASSLWDRRGGNEQF
TRBV12-3/TRBV12-4	TRBJ2-4	ASSFSESKNIQY